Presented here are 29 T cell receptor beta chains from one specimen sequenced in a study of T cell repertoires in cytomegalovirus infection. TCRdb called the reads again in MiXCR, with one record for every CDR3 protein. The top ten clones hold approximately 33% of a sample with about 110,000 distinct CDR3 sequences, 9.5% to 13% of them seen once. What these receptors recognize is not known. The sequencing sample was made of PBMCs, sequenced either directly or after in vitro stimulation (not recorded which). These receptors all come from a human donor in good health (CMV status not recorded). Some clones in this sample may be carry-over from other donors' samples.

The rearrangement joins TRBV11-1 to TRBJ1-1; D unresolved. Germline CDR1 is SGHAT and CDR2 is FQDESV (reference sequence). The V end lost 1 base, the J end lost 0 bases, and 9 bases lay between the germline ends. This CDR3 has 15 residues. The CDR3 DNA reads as TGTGCCAGCAGCTTAGGACGGGTCCTGAACACTGAAGCTTTCTTT. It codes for CASSLGRVLNTEAFF. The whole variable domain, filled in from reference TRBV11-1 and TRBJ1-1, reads EAEVAQSPRYKITEKSQAVAFWCDPISGHATLYWYRQILGQGPELLVQFQDESVVDDSQLPKDRFSAERLKGVDSTLKIQPAELGDSAMYLCASSLGRVLNTEAFFGQGTRLTVV.

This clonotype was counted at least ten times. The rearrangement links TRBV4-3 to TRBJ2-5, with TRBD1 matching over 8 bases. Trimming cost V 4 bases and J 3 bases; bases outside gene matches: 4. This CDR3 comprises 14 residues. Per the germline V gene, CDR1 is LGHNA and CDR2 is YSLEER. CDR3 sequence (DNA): TGCGCCAGCAGCCGGAACAGGGGGGAAGAGACCCAGTACTTC. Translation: CASSRNRGEETQYF.

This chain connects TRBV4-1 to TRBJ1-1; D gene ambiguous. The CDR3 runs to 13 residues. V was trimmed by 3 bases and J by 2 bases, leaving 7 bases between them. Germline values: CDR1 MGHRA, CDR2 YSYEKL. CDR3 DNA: TGCGCCAGCAGCCAGGGTGATAACACTGAAGCTTTCTTT. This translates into CASSQGDNTEAFF.

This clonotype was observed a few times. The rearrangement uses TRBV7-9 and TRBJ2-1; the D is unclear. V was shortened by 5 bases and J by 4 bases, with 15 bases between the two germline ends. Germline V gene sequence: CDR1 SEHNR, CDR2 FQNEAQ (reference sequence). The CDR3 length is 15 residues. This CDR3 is CASSPGPNQYNEQFF. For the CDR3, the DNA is TGTGCCAGCAGCCCTGGACCAAACCAATACAATGAGCAGTTCTTC.

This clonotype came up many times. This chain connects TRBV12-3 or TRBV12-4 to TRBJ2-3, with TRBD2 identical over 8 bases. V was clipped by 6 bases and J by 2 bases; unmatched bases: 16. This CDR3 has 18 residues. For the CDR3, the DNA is TGTGCCAGCAGAACCAGAGGGGGAGCTAGCGGGCACACAGATACGCAGTATTTT. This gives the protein CASRTRGGASGHTDTQYF.

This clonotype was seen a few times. CDR3 sequence (DNA): TGTGCCAGCAGTCCTCAGCCAGCGCCCACCTACGAGCAGTACTTC. The encoded protein is CASSPQPAPTYEQYF. The chain is built from TRBV7-3 and TRBJ2-7; no definite D call. CDR1 and CDR2 from the germline V gene are SGHTA and FQGTGA. The CDR3 spans 15 residues. Trimming pared 6 bases from V and 2 bases from J, leaving 17 bases between.

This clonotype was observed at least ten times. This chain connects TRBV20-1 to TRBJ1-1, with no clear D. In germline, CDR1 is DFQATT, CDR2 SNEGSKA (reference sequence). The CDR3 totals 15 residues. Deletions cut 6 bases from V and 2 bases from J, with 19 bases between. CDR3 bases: TGCAGTGCCCTCCCGACCGAGTCCCCAAACACTGAAGCTTTCTTT. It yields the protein CSALPTESPNTEAFF.

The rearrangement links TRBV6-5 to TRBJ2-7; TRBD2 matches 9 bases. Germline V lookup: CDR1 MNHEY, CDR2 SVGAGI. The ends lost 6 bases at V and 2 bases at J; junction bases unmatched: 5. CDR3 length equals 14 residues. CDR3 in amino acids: CASRVLAGPYEQYF. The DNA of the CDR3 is TGTGCCAGCAGGGTTCTAGCGGGACCCTACGAGCAGTACTTC.

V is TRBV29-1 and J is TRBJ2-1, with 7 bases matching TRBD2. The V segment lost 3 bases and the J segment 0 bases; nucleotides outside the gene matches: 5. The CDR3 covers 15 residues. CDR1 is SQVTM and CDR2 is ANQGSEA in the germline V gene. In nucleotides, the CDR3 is TGCAGCGTTGAGGGAGGGCAGAGCTCCTACAATGAGCAGTTCTTC. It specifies CSVEGGQSSYNEQFF.

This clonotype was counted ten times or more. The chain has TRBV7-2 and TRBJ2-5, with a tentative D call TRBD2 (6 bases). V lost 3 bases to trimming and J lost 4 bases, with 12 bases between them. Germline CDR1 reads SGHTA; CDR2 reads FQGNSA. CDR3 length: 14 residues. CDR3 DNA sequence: TGTGCCAGCAGCTTGAATAGCGGAGGAGAGACCCAGTACTTC. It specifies CASSLNSGGETQYF.

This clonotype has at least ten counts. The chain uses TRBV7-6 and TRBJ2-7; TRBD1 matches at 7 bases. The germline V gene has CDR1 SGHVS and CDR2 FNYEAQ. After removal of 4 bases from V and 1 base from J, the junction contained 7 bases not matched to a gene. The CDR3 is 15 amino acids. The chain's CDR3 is CASSSRRDRSYEQYF. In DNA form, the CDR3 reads TGTGCCAGCAGCTCCCGCCGGGACAGATCCTACGAGCAGTACTTC.

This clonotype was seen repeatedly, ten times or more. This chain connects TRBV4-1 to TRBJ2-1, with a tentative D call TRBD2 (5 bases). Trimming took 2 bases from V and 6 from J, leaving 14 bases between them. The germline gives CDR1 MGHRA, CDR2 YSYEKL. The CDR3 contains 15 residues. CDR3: CASSQLDPRGNEQFF. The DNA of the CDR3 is TGCGCCAGCAGCCAACTAGACCCACGGGGCAATGAGCAGTTCTTC.

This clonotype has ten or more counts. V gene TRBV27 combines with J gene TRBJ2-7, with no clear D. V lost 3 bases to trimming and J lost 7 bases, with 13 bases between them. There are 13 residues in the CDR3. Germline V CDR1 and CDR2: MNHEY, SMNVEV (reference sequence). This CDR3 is CASSLTSGEEQYF. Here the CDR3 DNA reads TGTGCCAGCAGTTTGACATCAGGCGAAGAGCAGTACTTC.

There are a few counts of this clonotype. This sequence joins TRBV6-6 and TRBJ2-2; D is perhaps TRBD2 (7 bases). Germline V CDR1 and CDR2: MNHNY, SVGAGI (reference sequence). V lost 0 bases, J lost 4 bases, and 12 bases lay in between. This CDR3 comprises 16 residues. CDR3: CASSYSRGASTGELFF. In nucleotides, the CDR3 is TGTGCCAGCAGTTACTCCCGGGGGGCTAGCACCGGGGAGCTGTTTTTT.

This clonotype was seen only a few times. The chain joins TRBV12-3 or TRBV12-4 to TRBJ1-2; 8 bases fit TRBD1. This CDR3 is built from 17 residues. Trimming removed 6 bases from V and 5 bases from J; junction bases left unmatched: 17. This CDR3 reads CASSLRRIGQGIYGYTF. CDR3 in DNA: TGTGCCAGCAGCCTTAGGCGTATTGGACAGGGAATATATGGCTACACCTTC.

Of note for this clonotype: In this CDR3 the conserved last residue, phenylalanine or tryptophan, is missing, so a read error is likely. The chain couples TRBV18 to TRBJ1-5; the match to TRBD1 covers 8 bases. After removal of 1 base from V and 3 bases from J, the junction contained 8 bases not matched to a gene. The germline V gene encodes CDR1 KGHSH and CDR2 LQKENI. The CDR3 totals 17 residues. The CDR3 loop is CASSPLPGTGNNQPQHL. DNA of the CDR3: TGTGCCAGCTCACCACTACCCGGGACAGGCAACAATCAGCCCCAGCATTTG.

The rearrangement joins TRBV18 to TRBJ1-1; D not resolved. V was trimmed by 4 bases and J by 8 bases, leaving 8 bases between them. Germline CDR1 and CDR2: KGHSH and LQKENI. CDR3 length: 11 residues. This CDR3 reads CASSRQVEAFF. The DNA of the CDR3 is TGTGCCAGCTCACGTCAGGTGGAAGCTTTCTTT.

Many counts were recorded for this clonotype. CDR3 loop: CASSQRQGGQETQYF. For the CDR3, the DNA is TGTGCCAGCAGTCAAAGACAGGGTGGGCAAGAGACCCAGTACTTC. V usage is TRBV12-3 or TRBV12-4 and J usage is TRBJ2-5; 7 bases agree with TRBD1. J lost 2 bases, V lost 5 bases, and 8 bases had no gene match. The CDR3 has 15 residues.

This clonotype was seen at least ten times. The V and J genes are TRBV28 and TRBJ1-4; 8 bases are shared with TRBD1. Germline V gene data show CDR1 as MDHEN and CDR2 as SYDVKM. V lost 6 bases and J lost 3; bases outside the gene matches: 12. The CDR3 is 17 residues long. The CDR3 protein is CASSSLGQGLANEKLFF. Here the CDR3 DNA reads TGTGCCAGCAGCTCCCTAGGACAGGGTCTTGCTAATGAAAAACTGTTTTTT.

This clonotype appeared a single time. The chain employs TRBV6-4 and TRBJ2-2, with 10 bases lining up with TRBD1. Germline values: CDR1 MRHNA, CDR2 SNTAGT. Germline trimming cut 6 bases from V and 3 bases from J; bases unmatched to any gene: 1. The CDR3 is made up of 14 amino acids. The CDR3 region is CASSGTGDTGELFF. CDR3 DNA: TGTGCCAGCAGCGGGACAGGGGACACCGGGGAGCTGTTTTTT.

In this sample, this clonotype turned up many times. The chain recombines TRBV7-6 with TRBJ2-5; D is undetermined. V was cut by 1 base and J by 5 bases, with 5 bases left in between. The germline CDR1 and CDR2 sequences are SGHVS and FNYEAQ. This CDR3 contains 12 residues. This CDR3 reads CASSLVMETQYF. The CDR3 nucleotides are TGTGCCAGCAGCTTAGTGATGGAGACCCAGTACTTC. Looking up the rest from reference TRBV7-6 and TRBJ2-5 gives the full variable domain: GAGVSQSPRYKVTKRGQDVALRCDPISGHVSLYWYRQALGQGPEFLTYFNYEAQQDKSGLPNDRFSAERPEGSISTLTIQRTEQRDSAMYRCASSLVMETQYFGPGTRLLVL.

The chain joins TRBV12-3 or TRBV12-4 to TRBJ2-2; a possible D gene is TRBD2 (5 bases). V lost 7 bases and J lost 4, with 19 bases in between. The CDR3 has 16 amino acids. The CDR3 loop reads CASTGVGTSGTGELFF. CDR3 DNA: TGTGCCAGCACCGGGGTAGGCACGTCGGGCACCGGGGAGCTGTTTTTT.

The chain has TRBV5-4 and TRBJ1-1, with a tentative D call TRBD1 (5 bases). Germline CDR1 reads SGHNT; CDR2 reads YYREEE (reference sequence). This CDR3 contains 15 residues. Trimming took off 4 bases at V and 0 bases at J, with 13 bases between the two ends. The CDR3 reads CASSPRTSMNTEAFF. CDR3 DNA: TGTGCCAGCAGCCCCCGGACATCGATGAACACTGAAGCTTTCTTT. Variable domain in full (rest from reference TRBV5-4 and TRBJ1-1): ETGVTQSPTHLIKTRGQQVTLRCSSQSGHNTVSWYQQALGQGPQFIFQYYREEENGRGNFPPRFSGLQFPNYSSELNVNALELDDSALYLCASSPRTSMNTEAFFGQGTRLTVV.

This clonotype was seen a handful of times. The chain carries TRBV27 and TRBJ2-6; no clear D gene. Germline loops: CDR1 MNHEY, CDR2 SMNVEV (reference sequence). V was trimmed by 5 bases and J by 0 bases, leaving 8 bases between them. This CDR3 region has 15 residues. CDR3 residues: CASSLQVSGANVLTF. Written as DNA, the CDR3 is TGTGCCAGCAGTCTCCAGGTCTCTGGGGCCAACGTCCTGACTTTC.

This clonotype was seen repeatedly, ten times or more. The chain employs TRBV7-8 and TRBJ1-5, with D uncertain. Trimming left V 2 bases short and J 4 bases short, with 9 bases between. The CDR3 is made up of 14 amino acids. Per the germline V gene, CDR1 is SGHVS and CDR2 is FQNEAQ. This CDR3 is CASSLRIENQPQHF. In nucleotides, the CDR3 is TGTGCCAGCAGCTTAAGAATAGAGAATCAGCCCCAGCATTTT.

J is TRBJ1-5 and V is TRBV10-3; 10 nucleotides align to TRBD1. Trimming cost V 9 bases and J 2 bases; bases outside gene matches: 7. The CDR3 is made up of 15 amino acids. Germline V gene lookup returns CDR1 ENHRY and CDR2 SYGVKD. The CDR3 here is CAIGQGVSGNQPQHF. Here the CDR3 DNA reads TGTGCCATAGGACAGGGGGTGAGCGGCAATCAGCCCCAGCATTTT.

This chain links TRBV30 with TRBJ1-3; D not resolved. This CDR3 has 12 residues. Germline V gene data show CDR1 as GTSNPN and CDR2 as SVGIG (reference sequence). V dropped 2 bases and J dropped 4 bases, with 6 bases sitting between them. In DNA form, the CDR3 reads TGTGCCTGGAGTTTAGGAGGAAACACCATATATTTT. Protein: CAWSLGGNTIYF.

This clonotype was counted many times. CDR3 sequence reads: CATAAARRYEQYV. The CDR3 bases are TGTGCCACGGCGGCGGCCCGGCGCTACGAGCAGTACGTC. The chain joins TRBV2 to TRBJ2-7; D is unresolved. The CDR3 covers 13 residues. V lost 10 bases, J lost 3 bases, and 16 bases lay in between. CDR1 and CDR2 (germline): SNHLY, FYNNEI.

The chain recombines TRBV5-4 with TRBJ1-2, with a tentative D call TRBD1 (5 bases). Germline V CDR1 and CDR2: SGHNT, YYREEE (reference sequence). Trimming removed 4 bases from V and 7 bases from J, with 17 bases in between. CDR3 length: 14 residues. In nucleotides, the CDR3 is TGTGCCAGCAGCGCCCCCCGGGGCCACGGTGGCTACACCTTC. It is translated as CASSAPRGHGGYTF.